This T cell receptor beta chain is from a study of blood T cell repertoires in COVID-19. In the source study's methods: Amplification with reference gene primers provided the estimates of nucleated cell counts. Assay: immunoSEQ multiplex PCR; the TCRdb copy retains only in-frame clones and omits some. V and J calls and clone size come straight from that table; D and trimming were deduced from the DNA. The table includes around 71,000 clones, 83% detected once. V was pared by 2 bases and J by 8 bases, with 9 bases between. Per germline, CDR1 SGHTA and CDR2 FQGNSA. The CDR3 is 13 amino acids. This clonotype was sampled from a man aged 25-45 years with COVID-19, enrolled during active disease. Sequencing was performed on peripheral blood. The V and J genes are TRBV7-2 and TRBJ1-4; D ambiguous. As DNA, the CDR3 is TGTGCCAGCAGCTTATCTATCCGGGAAAAACTGTTTTTT. Amino acids: CASSLSIREKLFF.